This TCR beta chain was obtained from a study of memory CD4+ T cells and cytomegalovirus serostatus. Study overall: Of the healthy Belgian adults, 9 or 10 were CMV seropositive and approximately 25 seronegative.

Trimming shortened V by 4 bases and J by 1 base, and 8 bases separated the two germline ends. Germline V gives CDR1 SGHTA, CDR2 FQGNSA. CDR3 length: 14 residues. Single viable CD3+CD4+CD8-CD45RO+ cells were sorted as the memory CD4+ T cells. Serostatus was set by detecting CMV pp150, pp28, p38, p52 IgG. The repertoire was sequenced with immunoSEQ multiplex PCR; TCRdb's copy has only in-frame clones and lacks some. The sample has under 50,000 clones, roughly 80% seen once. Sequenced material: memory CD4+ T cells from blood. The TCR was taken from an adult in good health and CMV-seronegative. This chain connects TRBV7-2 to TRBJ1-5, with D unclear. The CDR3 DNA follows: TGTGCCAGCAGCTCCGGACTGAGCAATCAGCCCCAGCATTTT. Amino acid sequence: CASSSGLSNQPQHF.